One TCR beta chain is described in this entry. Antigen specificity is unknown. The data were obtained in a study of T cell responses to AZD1222 COVID-19 vaccine. Study-level results: Donors skewed white British and female; clonal diversity was possibly underestimated.

Germline assignment: CDR1 MNHEY and CDR2 SVGEGT. With V trimmed by 2 bases and J by 6 bases, 14 bases remained unmatched. CDR3 length: 18 residues. The method was immunoSEQ multiplex PCR; TCRdb's version includes in-frame clones alone and lacks a portion of them. The sample records approximately 170,000 clones, about 91% being singletons. The TCR sequence derives from an adult who received the AZD1222 COVID-19 vaccine. The chain has TRBV6-2 or TRBV6-3 and TRBJ2-1; 9 bases align to TRBD2. The sample here was peripheral blood, taken 28 days after the second AZD1222 dose. CDR3: CASSYQGSGGLISNEQFF. DNA for the CDR3: TGTGCCAGCAGTTACCAGGGTAGCGGGGGCTTAATTTCCAATGAGCAGTTCTTC.